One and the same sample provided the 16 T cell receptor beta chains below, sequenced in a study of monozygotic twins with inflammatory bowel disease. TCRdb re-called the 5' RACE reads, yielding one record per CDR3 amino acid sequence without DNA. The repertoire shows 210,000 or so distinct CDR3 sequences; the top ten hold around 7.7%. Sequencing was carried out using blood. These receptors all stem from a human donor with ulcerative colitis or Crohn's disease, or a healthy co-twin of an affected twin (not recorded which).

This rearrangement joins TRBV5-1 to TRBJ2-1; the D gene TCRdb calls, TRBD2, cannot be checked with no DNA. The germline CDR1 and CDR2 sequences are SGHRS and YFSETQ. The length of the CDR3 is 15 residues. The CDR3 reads CASSGRAGALSEQFF.

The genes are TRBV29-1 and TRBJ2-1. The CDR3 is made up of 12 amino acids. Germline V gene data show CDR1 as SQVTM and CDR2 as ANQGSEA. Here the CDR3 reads CSVGGLLNEQFF.

CDR3 in amino acids: CASSLDVGGDTQYF. The genes are TRBV5-1 and TRBJ2-3; the D gene TCRdb calls, TRBD1, cannot be checked with no DNA. The CDR3 length is 14 residues. Germline loops: CDR1 SGHRS, CDR2 YFSETQ.

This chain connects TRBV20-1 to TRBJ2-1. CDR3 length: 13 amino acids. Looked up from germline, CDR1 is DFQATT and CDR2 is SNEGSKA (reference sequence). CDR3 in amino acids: CSARDYSVDEQFF.

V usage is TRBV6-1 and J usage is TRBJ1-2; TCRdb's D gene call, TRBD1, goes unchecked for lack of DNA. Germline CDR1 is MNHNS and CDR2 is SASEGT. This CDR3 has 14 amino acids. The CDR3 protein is CASSASGGAGGYTF.

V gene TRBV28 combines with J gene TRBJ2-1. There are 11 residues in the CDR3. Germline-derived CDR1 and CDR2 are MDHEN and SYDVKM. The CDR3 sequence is CASSIENEQFF.

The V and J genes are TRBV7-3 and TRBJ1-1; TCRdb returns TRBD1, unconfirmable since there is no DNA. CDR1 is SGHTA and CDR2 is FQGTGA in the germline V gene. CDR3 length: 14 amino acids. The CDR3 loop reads CASSLGGKNTEAFF. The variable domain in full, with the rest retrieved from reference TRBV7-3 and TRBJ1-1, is GAGVSQTPSNKVTEKGKYVELRCDPISGHTALYWYRQSLGQGPEFLIYFQGTGAADDSGLPNDRFFAVRPEGSVSTLKIQRTERGDSAVYLCASSLGGKNTEAFFGQGTRLTVV.

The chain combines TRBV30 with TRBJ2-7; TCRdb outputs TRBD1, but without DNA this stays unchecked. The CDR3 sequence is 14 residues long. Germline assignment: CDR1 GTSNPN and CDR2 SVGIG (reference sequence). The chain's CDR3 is CAWSKGVLSYEQYF.

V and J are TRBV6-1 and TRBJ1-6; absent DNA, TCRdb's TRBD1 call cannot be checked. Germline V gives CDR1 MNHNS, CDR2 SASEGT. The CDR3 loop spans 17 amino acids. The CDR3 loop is CASSEARGPGQNSPLHF.

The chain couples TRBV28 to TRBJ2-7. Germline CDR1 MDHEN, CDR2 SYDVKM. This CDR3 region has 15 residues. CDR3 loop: CASSGQTESSYEQYF. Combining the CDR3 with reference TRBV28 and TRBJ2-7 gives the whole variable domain DVKVTQSSRYLVKRTGEKVFLECVQDMDHENMFWYRQDPGLGLRLIYFSYDVKMKEKGDIPEGYSVSREKKERFSLILESASTNQTSMYLCASSGQTESSYEQYFGPGTRLTVT.

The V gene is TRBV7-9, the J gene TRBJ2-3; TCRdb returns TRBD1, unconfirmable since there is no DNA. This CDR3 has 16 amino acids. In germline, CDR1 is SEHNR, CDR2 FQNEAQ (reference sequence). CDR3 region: CASSLASGQTTDTQYF.

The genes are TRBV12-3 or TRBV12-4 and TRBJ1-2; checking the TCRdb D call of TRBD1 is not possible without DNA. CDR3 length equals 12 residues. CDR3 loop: CASRPGGFGYTF.

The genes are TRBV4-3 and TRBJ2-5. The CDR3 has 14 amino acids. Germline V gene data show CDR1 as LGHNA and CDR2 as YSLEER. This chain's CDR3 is CASSQDLLQETQYF.

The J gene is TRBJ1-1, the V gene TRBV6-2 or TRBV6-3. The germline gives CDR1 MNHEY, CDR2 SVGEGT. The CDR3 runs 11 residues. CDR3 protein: CASSYLTEAFF.

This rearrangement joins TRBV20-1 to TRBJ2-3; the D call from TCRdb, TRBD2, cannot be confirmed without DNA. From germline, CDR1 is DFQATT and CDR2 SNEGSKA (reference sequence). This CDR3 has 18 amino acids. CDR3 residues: CSAVGVIRTSGRTDTQYF.

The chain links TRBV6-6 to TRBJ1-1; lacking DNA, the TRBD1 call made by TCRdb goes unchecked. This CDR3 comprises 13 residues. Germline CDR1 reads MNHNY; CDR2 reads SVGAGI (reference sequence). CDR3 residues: CASSYTTELGAFF.